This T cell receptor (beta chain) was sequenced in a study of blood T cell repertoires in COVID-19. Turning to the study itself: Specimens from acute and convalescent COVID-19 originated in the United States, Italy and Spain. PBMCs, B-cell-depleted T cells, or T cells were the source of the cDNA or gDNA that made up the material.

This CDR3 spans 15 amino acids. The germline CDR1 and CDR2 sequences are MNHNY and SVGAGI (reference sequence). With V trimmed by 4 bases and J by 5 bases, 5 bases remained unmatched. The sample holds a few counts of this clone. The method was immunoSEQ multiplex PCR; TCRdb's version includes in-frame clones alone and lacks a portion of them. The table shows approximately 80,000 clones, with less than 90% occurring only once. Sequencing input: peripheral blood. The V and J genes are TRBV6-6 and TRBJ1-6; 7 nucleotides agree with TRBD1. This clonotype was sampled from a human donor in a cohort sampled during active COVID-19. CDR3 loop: CASSLTGPNNSPLHF. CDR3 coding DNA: TGTGCCAGCAGTTTGACAGGGCCCAATAATTCACCCCTCCACTTT.